These 12 T cell receptor beta chains originate from one sample sequenced in a study of T cell repertoires in cytomegalovirus infection. These receptors' antigens are unknown. TCRdb redid the calling of the reads with MiXCR, one entry per CDR3 protein. This table has 570,000 or so distinct CDR3 sequences, 40% appearing once. Material: cultured PBMCs, obtained from culture after CMV antigen stimulation. The receptors originated from a human donor in good health (CMV status not recorded). Some clones in this sample may be carry-over from other donors' samples.

This clonotype turned up a few times. V usage is TRBV7-9 and J usage is TRBJ2-3, with a weak D call TRBD2 (6 bases). V gave up 1 base and J gave up 4 bases, with 18 bases separating them. Germline V gene lookup returns CDR1 SEHNR and CDR2 FQNEAQ (reference sequence). The CDR3 contains 17 residues. This CDR3 reads CASSLDWGDLWADTQYF. The DNA of the CDR3 is TGTGCCAGCAGCTTAGATTGGGGGGACCTCTGGGCAGATACGCAGTATTTT.

V is TRBV6-1 and J is TRBJ1-5; weak D call: TRBD1 (5 bases). The length of the CDR3 is 20 residues. V was cut by 7 bases and J by 0 bases, with 28 bases left in between. Germline CDR1 and CDR2: MNHNS and SASEGT. Written as DNA, the CDR3 is TGTGCCAGCATTCCCCCTCCGGGACGGATCACCCTCTATAGCAATCAGCCCCAGCATTTT. Translation: CASIPPPGRITLYSNQPQHF.

Remarks on this clonotype: Possible read error: a much larger clone is one base away. J is TRBJ1-5 and V is TRBV3-1; D unresolved. The CDR3 spans 12 residues. Germline V CDR1 and CDR2: LGHDT, YNNKEL (reference sequence). Trimming shortened V by 4 bases and J by 3 bases, and 4 bases separated the two germline ends. This chain's CDR3 is CASSRNNQPQHF. DNA of the CDR3: TGTGCCAGCAGCCGCAACAATCAGCCCCAGCATTTT.

V usage is TRBV6-2 or TRBV6-3 and J usage is TRBJ2-1; tentatively, D is TRBD2 (6 bases). The CDR3 is 14 amino acids. With 6 bases removed from V and 6 bases from J, the gap between germline ends came to 15 bases. Per germline, CDR1 MNHEY and CDR2 SVGEGT. The chain's CDR3 is CASSRLGLTNEQFF. In DNA, the CDR3 is TGTGCCAGCAGCCGACTAGGGCTTACCAATGAGCAGTTCTTC.

There are a few counts of this clonotype. The rearrangement joins TRBV11-2 to TRBJ1-1; D perhaps matches TRBD1 (5 bases). The CDR3 spans 15 residues. Germline V lookup: CDR1 SGHAT, CDR2 FQNNGV. The V end was cut by 3 bases, the J end by 0 bases, with 11 bases between. The CDR3 region has the DNA TGTGCCAGCAGCTTTTGGGGGGGACTGAACACTGAAGCTTTCTTT. This gives the protein CASSFWGGLNTEAFF.

In its sample, this clonotype was seen a few times. The gene calls are TRBV6-1 and TRBJ2-2; D unresolved. Germline CDR1 MNHNS, CDR2 SASEGT. There are 13 residues in the CDR3. Trimming shortened V by 4 bases and J by 1 base, and 4 bases separated the two germline ends. Here the CDR3 reads CASSAENTGELFF. DNA of the CDR3: TGTGCCAGCAGTGCGGAGAACACCGGGGAGCTGTTTTTT.

J is TRBJ2-3 and V is TRBV11-2; 12 bases fit TRBD2. The germline gives CDR1 SGHAT, CDR2 FQNNGV. The CDR3 consists of 14 residues. Losses at the gene ends were 5 bases for V and 7 bases for J; bases not matched to a gene: 4. CDR3 protein: CASSRGLAGHTQYF. The DNA of the CDR3 is TGTGCCAGCAGCCGCGGACTAGCGGGACATACGCAGTATTTT.

This chain uses TRBV5-6 with TRBJ2-3; the D gene is possibly TRBD1 (6 bases). The CDR3 length is 15 residues. V lost 2 bases to trimming and J lost 6 bases, with 16 bases between them. Per germline, CDR1 SGHDT and CDR2 YYEEEE. The CDR3 is CASSFTTGPGDTQYF. The CDR3 DNA follows: TGTGCCAGCAGCTTCACAACAGGGCCGGGGGATACGCAGTATTTT.

This rearrangement joins TRBV20-1 to TRBJ2-1; D ambiguous. In germline, CDR1 is DFQATT, CDR2 SNEGSKA (reference sequence). The CDR3 is made up of 14 amino acids. Trimming shortened V by 1 base and J by 5 bases, and 12 bases separated the two germline ends. The CDR3 is CSARGGRVDNEQFF. The CDR3 nucleotides are TGCAGTGCTAGAGGTGGAAGGGTCGACAATGAGCAGTTCTTC.

V gene TRBV6-2 or TRBV6-3 combines with J gene TRBJ2-6, with no clear D. The CDR3 is made up of 16 amino acids. Between the trimmed V and J ends, which lost 6 bases and 1 base, there was a span of 13 bases. CDR1 and CDR2 from the germline V gene are MNHEY and SVGEGT. CDR3 amino acids: CASRPLRPSGANVLTF. The DNA for the CDR3 is TGTGCCAGCAGGCCTCTCCGACCGTCTGGGGCCAACGTCCTGACTTTC.

The chain joins TRBV4-1 to TRBJ1-5; TRBD1 agrees at 9 bases. Germline CDR1 reads MGHRA; CDR2 reads YSYEKL. The junction had 8 bases not matched to a gene; V was cut back by 4 bases and J by 1 base. This CDR3 region has 17 residues. CDR3 amino acids: CASSPGDRAGSNQPQHF. The CDR3 DNA is TGCGCCAGCAGCCCGGGGGACAGGGCAGGCAGCAATCAGCCCCAGCATTTT.

This rearrangement joins TRBV7-6 to TRBJ1-2, with TRBD1 identical over 12 bases. The V segment lost 6 bases and the J segment 3 bases; nucleotides outside the gene matches: 14. The CDR3 runs 18 residues. Per the germline V gene, CDR1 is SGHVS and CDR2 is FNYEAQ. The CDR3 here is CASRRTGTGGKRDYGYTF. Here the CDR3 DNA reads TGTGCCAGCAGGCGCACCGGGACAGGGGGCAAAAGAGACTATGGCTACACCTTC.